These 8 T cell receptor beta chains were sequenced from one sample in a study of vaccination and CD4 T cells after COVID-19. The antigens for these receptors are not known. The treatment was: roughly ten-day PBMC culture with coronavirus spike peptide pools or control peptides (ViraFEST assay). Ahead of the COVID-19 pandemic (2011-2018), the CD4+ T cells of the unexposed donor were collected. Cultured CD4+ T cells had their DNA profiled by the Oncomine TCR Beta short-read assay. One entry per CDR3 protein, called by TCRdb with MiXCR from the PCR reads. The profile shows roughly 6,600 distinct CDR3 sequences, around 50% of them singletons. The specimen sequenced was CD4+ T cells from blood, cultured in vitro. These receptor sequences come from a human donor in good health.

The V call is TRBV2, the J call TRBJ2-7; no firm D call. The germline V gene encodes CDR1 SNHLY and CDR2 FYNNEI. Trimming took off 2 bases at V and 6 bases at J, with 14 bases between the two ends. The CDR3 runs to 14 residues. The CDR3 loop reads CASSETLVAGEQYF. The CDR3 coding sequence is TGTGCCAGCAGTGAAACGTTAGTAGCAGGCGAGCAGTACTTC.

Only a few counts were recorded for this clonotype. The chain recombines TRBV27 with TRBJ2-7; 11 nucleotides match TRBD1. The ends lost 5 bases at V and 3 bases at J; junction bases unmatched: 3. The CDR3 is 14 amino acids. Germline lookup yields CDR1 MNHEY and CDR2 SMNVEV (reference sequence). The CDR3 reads CASSTGTGGYEQYF. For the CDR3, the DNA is TGTGCCAGCAGTACCGGGACAGGGGGCTACGAGCAGTACTTC.

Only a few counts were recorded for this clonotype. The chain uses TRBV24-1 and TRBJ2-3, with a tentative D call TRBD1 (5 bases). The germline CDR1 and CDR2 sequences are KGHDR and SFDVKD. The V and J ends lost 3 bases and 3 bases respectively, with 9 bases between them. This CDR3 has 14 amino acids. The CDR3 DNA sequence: TGTGCCACCAGTGATAAGGACAATACAGATACGCAGTATTTT. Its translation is CATSDKDNTDTQYF.

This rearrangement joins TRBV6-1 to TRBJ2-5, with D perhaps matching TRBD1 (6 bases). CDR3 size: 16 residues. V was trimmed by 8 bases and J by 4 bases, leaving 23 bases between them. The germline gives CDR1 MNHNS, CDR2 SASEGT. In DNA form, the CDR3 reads TGTGCCAGCCGGGCAACAGGGATGGGGCCTTCAGAGACCCAGTACTTC. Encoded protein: CASRATGMGPSETQYF.

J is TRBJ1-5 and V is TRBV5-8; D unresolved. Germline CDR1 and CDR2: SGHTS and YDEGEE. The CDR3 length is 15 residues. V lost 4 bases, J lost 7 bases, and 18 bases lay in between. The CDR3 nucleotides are TGTGCCAGCAGCCCCGGTTTCAGCTCGCAGCAGCCCCAGCATTTT. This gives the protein CASSPGFSSQQPQHF.

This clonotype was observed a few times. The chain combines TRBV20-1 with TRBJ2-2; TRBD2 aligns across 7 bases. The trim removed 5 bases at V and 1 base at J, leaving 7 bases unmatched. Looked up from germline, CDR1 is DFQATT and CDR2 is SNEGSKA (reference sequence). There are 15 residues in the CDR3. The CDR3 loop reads CSAGPGGGNTGELFF. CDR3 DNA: TGCAGTGCTGGCCCTGGGGGGGGGAACACCGGGGAGCTGTTTTTT.

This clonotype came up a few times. In nucleotides, the CDR3 is TGTGCCTGGAGGAGTCCAGAGTCTGGCTACACCTTC. This sequence encodes CAWRSPESGYTF. The V call is TRBV30, the J call TRBJ1-2; D unclear. The CDR3 extends over 12 amino acids. The germline CDR1 and CDR2 sequences are GTSNPN and SVGIG (reference sequence). V was shortened by 3 bases and J by 7 bases, with 12 bases between the two germline ends. The whole variable domain, remainder taken from reference TRBV30 and TRBJ1-2, is SQTIHQWPATLVQPVGSPLSLECTVEGTSNPNLYWYRQAAGRGLQLLFYSVGIGQISSEVPQNLSASRPQDRQFILSSKKLLLSDSGFYLCAWRSPESGYTFGSGTRLTVV.

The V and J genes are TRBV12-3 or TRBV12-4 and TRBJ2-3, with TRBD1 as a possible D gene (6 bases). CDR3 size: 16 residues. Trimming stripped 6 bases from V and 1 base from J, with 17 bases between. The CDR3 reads CASRPHRDLGTDTQYF. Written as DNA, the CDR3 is TGTGCCAGCAGGCCCCACAGGGATTTGGGCACAGATACGCAGTATTTT.